This T cell receptor (beta chain) originates from a study of cytomegalovirus exposure and HLA in healthy donors. Study conclusions and caveats: Previous analysis showed most TCR beta V segments were productive about 90% or about 30% of the time. Some V segments (TRBV6-2 and TRBV6-3 among them) were excluded as indistinguishable.

Trimming took 8 bases from V and 6 from J; bases not matched to a gene: 9. CDR1 and CDR2 (germline): ENHRY, SYGVKD. This CDR3 spans 13 amino acids. The PCR was carried out with 60 Vbeta primers and 13 Jbeta primers. Generated by immunoSEQ multiplex PCR, the TCRdb table keeps only in-frame clones and is missing some. Among more than 70,000 clones listed, 65% to 80% were seen once. Comments on this clone: Its matching antigen is unknown.

This chain connects TRBV10-3 to TRBJ1-2, with 7 bases aligning to TRBD1. What was sequenced was PBMCs. This TCR derives from a man aged 35 to 55 in good health and CMV-seronegative. The CDR3 bases are TGTGCCATCCACGAGGGGGCGCAAGATGGCTACACCTTC. Amino acid sequence: CAIHEGAQDGYTF.